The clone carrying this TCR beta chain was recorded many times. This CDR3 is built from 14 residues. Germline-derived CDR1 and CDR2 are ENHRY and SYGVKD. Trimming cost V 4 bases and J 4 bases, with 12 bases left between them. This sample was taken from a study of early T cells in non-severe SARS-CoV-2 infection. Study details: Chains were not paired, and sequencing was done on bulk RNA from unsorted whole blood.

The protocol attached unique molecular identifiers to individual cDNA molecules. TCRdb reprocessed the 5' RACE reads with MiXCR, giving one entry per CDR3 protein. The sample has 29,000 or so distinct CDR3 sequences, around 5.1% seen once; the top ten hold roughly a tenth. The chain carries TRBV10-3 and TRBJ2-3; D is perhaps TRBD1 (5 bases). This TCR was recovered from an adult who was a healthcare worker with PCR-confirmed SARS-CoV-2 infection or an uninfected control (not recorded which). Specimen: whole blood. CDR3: CAISVGQGADTQYF. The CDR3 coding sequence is TGTGCCATCAGTGTAGGTCAGGGTGCAGATACGCAGTATTTT.